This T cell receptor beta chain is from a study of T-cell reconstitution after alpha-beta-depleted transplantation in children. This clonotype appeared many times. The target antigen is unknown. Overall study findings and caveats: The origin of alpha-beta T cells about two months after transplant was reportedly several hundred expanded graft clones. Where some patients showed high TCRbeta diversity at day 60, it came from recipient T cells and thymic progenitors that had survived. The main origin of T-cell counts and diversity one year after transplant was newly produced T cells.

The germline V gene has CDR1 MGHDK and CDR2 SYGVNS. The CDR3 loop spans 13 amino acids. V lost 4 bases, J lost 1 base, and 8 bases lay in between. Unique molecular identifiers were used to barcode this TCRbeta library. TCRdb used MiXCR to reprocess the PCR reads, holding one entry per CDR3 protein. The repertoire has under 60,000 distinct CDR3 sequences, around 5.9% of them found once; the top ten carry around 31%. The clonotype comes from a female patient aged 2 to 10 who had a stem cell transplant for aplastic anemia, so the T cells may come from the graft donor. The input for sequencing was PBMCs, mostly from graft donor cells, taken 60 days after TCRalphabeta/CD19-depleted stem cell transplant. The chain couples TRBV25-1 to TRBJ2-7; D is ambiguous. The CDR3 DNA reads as TGTGCCAGCAGTGGGGCGGTATCCTACGAGCAGTACTTC. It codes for CASSGAVSYEQYF.